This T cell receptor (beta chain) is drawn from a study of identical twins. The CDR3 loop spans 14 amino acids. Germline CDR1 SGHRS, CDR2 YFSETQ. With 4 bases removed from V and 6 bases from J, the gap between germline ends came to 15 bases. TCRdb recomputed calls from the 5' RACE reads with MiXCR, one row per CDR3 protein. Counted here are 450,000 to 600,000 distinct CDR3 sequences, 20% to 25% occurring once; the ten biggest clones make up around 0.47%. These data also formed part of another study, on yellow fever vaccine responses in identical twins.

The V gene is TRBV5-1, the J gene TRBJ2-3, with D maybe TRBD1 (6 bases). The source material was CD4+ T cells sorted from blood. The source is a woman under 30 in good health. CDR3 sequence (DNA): TGCGCCAGCAGCAGCATCCCAGGGGCGGATACGCAGTATTTT. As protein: CASSSIPGADTQYF. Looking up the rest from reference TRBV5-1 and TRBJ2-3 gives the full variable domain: KAGVTQTPRYLIKTRGQQVTLSCSPISGHRSVSWYQQTPGQGLQFLFEYFSETQRNKGNFPGRFSGRQFSNSRSEMNVSTLELGDSALYLCASSSIPGADTQYFGPGTRLTVL.